A selection of T cell receptor beta chains follows, all from one sample in a study of patients and donors after allogeneic stem cell transplantation. One entry per CDR3 protein results from TCRdb running MiXCR on the RT-PCR reads. The table includes 900,000 to 1,000,000 distinct CDR3 sequences, roughly 18% detected once. Sequenced material: blood, either unsorted or a sorted T cell fraction (not recorded which). The origin of the receptors is a human donor who was either an allogeneic HSCT recipient or a stem cell or donor lymphocyte infusion donor (not recorded which). It is not recorded whose cells these are; they may come from a transplant donor. Each CDR3 is given with its conserved first and last residue. D genes are given only for firm matches. The size of a clone is reported for some rows only, either as once, few or many, or as a class for expanded clones.

v_call,clone_size,j_call,d_call,cdr3_aa,cdr3_nt
TRBV20-1,few,TRBJ2-2,TRBD1,CSARDLTGDREGTGELFF,TGCAGTGCTAGAGATCTTACCGGGGACAGGGAGGGTACCGGGGAGCTGTTTTTT
TRBV20-1,few,TRBJ2-5,-,CSARDVSAVETQYF,TGCAGTGCTAGAGATGTTTCGGCGGTAGAGACCCAGTACTTC
TRBV12-3/TRBV12-4,-,TRBJ2-7,-,CASSRKGRGFPYEQYF,TGTGCCAGCAGCCGCAAAGGGAGGGGGTTTCCCTACGAGCAGTACTTC
TRBV7-9,few,TRBJ1-1,-,CASSPRQTMNTEAFF,TGTGCCAGCAGCCCGAGACAGACAATGAACACTGAAGCTTTCTTT
TRBV4-2,-,TRBJ2-3,-,CASSQDGYEADTQYF,TGTGCCAGCAGCCAAGATGGGTACGAGGCGGATACGCAGTATTTT
TRBV7-2,many,TRBJ2-5,TRBD2,CASSSGLAGETQYF,TGTGCCAGCAGTTCCGGACTAGCGGGGGAGACCCAGTACTTC
TRBV4-2,few,TRBJ1-2,TRBD1,CASSQDWTGINYGYTF,TGTGCCAGCAGCCAGGACTGGACAGGGATTAACTATGGCTACACCTTC
TRBV5-5,few,TRBJ2-1,TRBD2,CASSLLAGGSQFF,TGTGCCAGCAGCTTGCTAGCGGGAGGGTCGCAGTTCTTC
TRBV14,-,TRBJ2-7,-,CASSQGTYAFGEQYF,TGTGCCAGCAGCCAAGGGACCTACGCCTTCGGCGAGCAGTACTTC
TRBV5-1,-,TRBJ1-4,TRBD1,CASRTGGYATNEKLFF,TGCGCCAGCAGGACAGGGGGGTATGCAACTAATGAAAAACTGTTTTTT
TRBV7-2,-,TRBJ2-7,TRBD2,CASRETSGGLYEQYF,TGTGCCAGCAGGGAGACTAGCGGGGGACTCTACGAGCAGTACTTC
TRBV29-1,many,TRBJ2-2,-,CSVGQNTGELFF,TGCAGCGTTGGTCAAAACACCGGGGAGCTGTTTTTT
TRBV15,-,TRBJ2-5,-,CATSRDGSETQYF,TGTGCCACCAGCAGAGATGGGTCCGAGACCCAGTACTTC
TRBV20-1,-,TRBJ1-6,-,CSARVGGDYRNSPLHF,TGCAGTGCTAGAGTGGGGGGCGATTACCGGAATTCACCCCTCCACTTT
TRBV11-3,-,TRBJ2-1,-,CASSSRPSYNEQFF,TGTGCCAGCAGCTCCCGCCCCTCCTACAATGAGCAGTTCTTC
TRBV25-1,many,TRBJ1-1,TRBD1,CASSGYGQGTMNTEAFF,TGTGCCAGCAGTGGATACGGACAGGGGACCATGAACACTGAAGCTTTCTTT
TRBV7-9,many,TRBJ2-2,-,CASSFETVNTGELFF,TGTGCCAGCAGCTTCGAGACGGTGAACACCGGGGAGCTGTTTTTT
TRBV20-1,few,TRBJ1-3,TRBD1,CSARTGQGSSGNTIYF,TGCAGTGCTAGAACTGGACAGGGGAGCTCTGGAAACACCATATATTTT
TRBV20-1,few,TRBJ2-7,TRBD1,CSATIPRGLMGEQYF,TGCAGTGCTACCATCCCCAGGGGGCTAATGGGCGAGCAGTACTTC
TRBV4-2,few,TRBJ2-1,TRBD2,CASSPQTGGLGYNEQFF,TGTGCCAGCAGCCCCCAAACCGGGGGGTTAGGCTACAATGAGCAGTTCTTC
TRBV5-1,few,TRBJ2-5,-,CASSLVRAQETQYF,TGCGCCAGCAGCTTGGTCCGGGCCCAAGAGACCCAGTACTTC
TRBV3-1,few,TRBJ2-1,-,CASSRPSLRGNEQFF,TGTGCCAGCAGCCGTCCCTCCCTCAGGGGCAATGAGCAGTTCTTC
TRBV18,few,TRBJ2-3,-,CASSPGTRSTDTQYF,TGTGCCAGCTCACCCGGGACCCGGAGCACAGATACGCAGTATTTT
TRBV5-1,-,TRBJ2-1,-,CASRGVGYNEQFF,TGCGCCAGCAGGGGGGTGGGATATAATGAGCAGTTCTTC
TRBV12-3/TRBV12-4,many,TRBJ2-5,-,CASSLAKGGETQYF,TGTGCCAGCAGTCTAGCTAAGGGCGGAGAGACCCAGTACTTC
TRBV12-3/TRBV12-4,-,TRBJ1-3,-,CASSLVGSWDRVGNTIYF,TGTGCCAGCAGTTTAGTTGGATCATGGGACCGTGTGGGAAACACCATATATTTT
TRBV7-8,few,TRBJ1-1,-,CASSLAPEGSTEAFF,TGTGCCAGCAGCTTAGCGCCGGAAGGGAGCACTGAAGCTTTCTTT
TRBV28,few,TRBJ2-3,TRBD2,CASSSTSGGGTDTQYF,TGTGCCAGCAGTTCGACTAGCGGGGGCGGCACAGATACGCAGTATTTT
TRBV7-3,many,TRBJ1-1,-,CASSLSAMNTEAFF,TGTGCCAGCAGCTTATCAGCCATGAACACTGAAGCTTTCTTT
TRBV29-1,many,TRBJ2-1,-,CSVFGSRSYNEQFF,TGCAGCGTTTTTGGCTCCCGCTCCTACAATGAGCAGTTCTTC
TRBV9,-,TRBJ1-2,TRBD1,CASSEGDRLDYTF,TGTGCCAGCAGCGAGGGGGACAGGTTGGACTACACCTTC
TRBV12-3/TRBV12-4,many,TRBJ2-7,TRBD1,CASSFRPQGLHEQYF,TGTGCCAGCAGTTTCAGACCACAGGGGTTACACGAGCAGTACTTC
TRBV20-1,-,TRBJ2-7,TRBD2,CSAKTSGQVFYYEQYF,TGCAGTGCTAAGACTAGCGGGCAGGTTTTTTATTACGAGCAGTACTTC
TRBV4-1,-,TRBJ1-1,TRBD1,CASSHRQGKPEAFF,TGCGCCAGCAGCCATAGACAGGGAAAGCCTGAAGCTTTCTTT
TRBV11-3,-,TRBJ2-1,TRBD2,CASSLAGVSGNEQFF,TGTGCCAGCAGTTTAGCGGGAGTTTCGGGTAATGAGCAGTTCTTC
TRBV4-2,once,TRBJ2-7,TRBD2,CASSQALAGVIEQYF,TGTGCCAGCAGCCAGGCACTAGCGGGGGTAATCGAGCAGTACTTC
TRBV20-1,-,TRBJ1-6,-,CSARSGNSPLHF,TGCAGTGCTAGGTCCGGCAATTCACCCCTCCACTTT
TRBV24-1,few,TRBJ1-1,TRBD1,CATSDPSRQGSTEAFF,TGTGCCACCAGTGACCCCAGTCGACAGGGAAGTACTGAAGCTTTCTTT
TRBV12-3/TRBV12-4,-,TRBJ2-7,-,CASRGNGRGGYEQYF,TGTGCCAGCAGGGGGAACGGGAGAGGAGGCTACGAGCAGTACTTC
TRBV6-1,few,TRBJ2-5,-,CASSVNRGETQYF,TGTGCCAGCAGTGTTAATAGGGGTGAGACCCAGTACTTC
TRBV29-1,many,TRBJ2-1,TRBD2,CSVERGEGLNNEQFF,TGCAGCGTTGAACGGGGGGAGGGCCTGAACAATGAGCAGTTCTTC
TRBV24-1,few,TRBJ2-3,-,CATSDSGFQTLSTDTQYF,TGTGCCACCAGTGACTCAGGTTTCCAAACGTTAAGCACAGATACGCAGTATTTT
TRBV18,-,TRBJ2-3,-,CASSPGFGAAVSTDTQYF,TGTGCCAGCTCACCAGGATTCGGGGCAGCGGTGAGCACAGATACGCAGTATTTT
TRBV6-2/TRBV6-3,few,TRBJ2-3,TRBD1,CASSRQGKGTDTQYF,TGTGCCAGCAGTCGACAGGGGAAGGGGACAGATACGCAGTATTTT
TRBV28,few,TRBJ2-1,-,CASTPTGREQFF,TGTGCCAGCACCCCCACCGGACGAGAGCAGTTCTTC
TRBV28,-,TRBJ1-2,TRBD1,CASKTGDLNYGYTF,TGTGCCAGCAAAACAGGGGACCTGAACTATGGCTACACCTTC
TRBV21-1,-,TRBJ1-3,-,CASERGSGNTIYF,TGTGCCAGCGAGCGGGGGAGCGGAAACACCATATATTTT
TRBV24-1,many,TRBJ2-3,-,CATRETSTDTQYF,TGTGCCACCAGGGAGACTAGCACAGATACGCAGTATTTT
TRBV2,-,TRBJ2-1,-,CASSERGGEQFF,TGTGCCAGCAGTGAACGGGGTGGGGAGCAGTTCTTC
TRBV20-1,few,TRBJ2-2,-,CSARDQLGSTGELFF,TGCAGTGCTAGAGATCAATTGGGGTCTACCGGGGAGCTGTTTTTT
TRBV27,few,TRBJ2-1,-,CASSFLTGQLRNEQFF,TGTGCCAGCAGTTTTTTGACGGGGCAACTCAGGAATGAGCAGTTCTTC
TRBV9,few,TRBJ2-1,-,CASSPPTGRVGNEQFF,TGTGCCAGCAGCCCTCCTACGGGAAGGGTCGGCAATGAGCAGTTCTTC
TRBV7-2,once,TRBJ1-1,-,CASSPVAEAFF,TGTGCCAGCAGCCCTGTAGCTGAAGCTTTCTTT
TRBV30,few,TRBJ1-2,-,CAWDSPGDLYGYTF,TGTGCCTGGGATAGTCCAGGGGACCTCTATGGCTACACCTTC
TRBV4-2,-,TRBJ1-2,TRBD1,CASSQDDRAFYGYTF,TGTGCCAGCAGCCAGGATGACAGGGCCTTCTATGGCTACACCTTC
TRBV12-3/TRBV12-4,-,TRBJ2-7,TRBD2,CASSSRGSAGGYEQYF,TGTGCCAGCAGTTCTAGGGGCTCAGCGGGAGGGTACGAGCAGTACTTC
TRBV12-3/TRBV12-4,many,TRBJ2-1,-,CASSFDVNNEQFF,TGTGCCAGCAGTTTTGACGTAAACAATGAGCAGTTCTTC